The 26 T cell receptor beta chains below all came from one sample that was sequenced in a study of blood T cell repertoires in COVID-19. Produced via immunoSEQ multiplex PCR; TCRdb's table is partial and in-frame only. The repertoire holds roughly 260,000 clones, with 91% as singletons. The source material was peripheral blood. These TCRs come from a person under 35 with COVID-19, enrolled during active disease.

V gene TRBV19 combines with J gene TRBJ2-7; tentative D call: TRBD1 (5 bases). The V gene lost 5 bases and the J gene lost 2 bases, with 13 bases spanning the gap. CDR3 length: 14 residues. Germline V lookup: CDR1 LNHDA, CDR2 SQIVND (reference sequence). The CDR3 spells CASSLTPRAYEQYF. The CDR3 DNA follows: TGTGCCAGTAGTCTTACCCCCAGGGCCTACGAGCAGTACTTC.

J is TRBJ1-2 and V is TRBV6-5; D is unresolved. V was pared by 2 bases and J by 4 bases, with 11 bases between. The CDR3 runs to 14 residues. CDR1 is MNHEY and CDR2 is SVGAGI in the germline V gene. The DNA for the CDR3 is TGTGCCAGCAGTTACGGCGGGGTGGGCTATGGCTACACCTTC. Protein sequence: CASSYGGVGYGYTF.

The rearrangement joins TRBV2 to TRBJ2-5; 10 bases fit TRBD2. Germline loops: CDR1 SNHLY, CDR2 FYNNEI. The CDR3 spans 15 residues. The J segment lost 7 bases and the V segment lost 10 bases, leaving 15 bases of the junction unmatched. The CDR3 nucleotides are TGTGCCACACGCGCTAGCGGGAGTTCCCTGACGACCCAGTACTTC. Encoded protein: CATRASGSSLTTQYF.

The chain is built from TRBV5-1 and TRBJ1-2; TRBD1 matches 10 bases. The CDR3 runs to 17 residues. Germline values: CDR1 SGHRS, CDR2 YFSETQ. The ends lost 3 bases at V and 4 bases at J; junction bases unmatched: 12. The CDR3 here is CASSSRDRGDRAYGYTF. CDR3 nucleotide sequence: TGCGCCAGCAGCTCCCGGGACAGGGGAGACCGAGCCTATGGCTACACCTTC.

V gene TRBV9 combines with J gene TRBJ2-5; 7 nucleotides line up with TRBD1. Germline loops: CDR1 SGDLS, CDR2 YYNGEE. Trimming cost V 3 bases and J 2 bases; bases outside gene matches: 7. This CDR3 has 15 amino acids. The CDR3 sequence: CASSARGTDQETQYF. DNA of the CDR3: TGTGCCAGCAGCGCGAGGGGGACAGATCAAGAGACCCAGTACTTC. The entire variable domain, with the rest obtained from reference TRBV9 and TRBJ2-5, is as follows: DSGVTQTPKHLITATGQRVTLRCSPRSGDLSVYWYQQSLDQGLQFLIQYYNGEERAKGNILERFSAQQFPDLHSELNLSSLELGDSALYFCASSARGTDQETQYFGPGTRLLVL.

The rearrangement links TRBV2 to TRBJ1-6, with D tentatively TRBD1 (5 bases). Trimming cost V 4 bases and J 7 bases, with 11 bases left between them. Germline values: CDR1 SNHLY, CDR2 FYNNEI. The CDR3 length is 14 residues. The CDR3 nucleotides are TGTGCCAGCAGTGTCCAGGGTAGGAATTCACCCCTCCACTTT. This codes for CASSVQGRNSPLHF.

Written as DNA, the CDR3 is TGTGCCAGCAGTTCATCGACAGGGGCCCTCAATCAGCCCCAGCATTTT. It translates to CASSSSTGALNQPQHF. The chain combines TRBV7-9 with TRBJ1-5; 8 bases align to TRBD1. Trimming cost V 6 bases and J 3 bases; bases outside gene matches: 10. This CDR3 contains 16 residues. Per the germline V gene, CDR1 is SEHNR and CDR2 is FQNEAQ (reference sequence).

The chain is built from TRBV7-9 and TRBJ2-5, with TRBD2 matching 11 bases. The CDR3 totals 15 residues. V dropped 2 bases and J dropped 4; count of bases not matched to a gene: 3. Germline CDR1 SEHNR, CDR2 FQNEAQ (reference sequence). CDR3 bases: TGTGCCAGCAGCTTAACTAGCGGGAGCACAGAGACCCAGTACTTC. Its translation: CASSLTSGSTETQYF.

The CDR3 sequence is CASSYSLTGRTGELFF. Here the CDR3 DNA reads TGTGCCAGCAGTTACTCGTTAACAGGGCGCACCGGGGAGCTGTTTTTT. The rearrangement uses TRBV6-2 or TRBV6-3 and TRBJ2-2; maybe TRBD1 (6 bases). Trimming left V 0 bases short and J 4 bases short, with 12 bases between. Germline CDR1 reads MNHEY; CDR2 reads SVGEGT. The CDR3 length is 16 residues.

The chain employs TRBV5-6 and TRBJ1-2; 7 nucleotides agree with TRBD1. The CDR3 loop spans 15 amino acids. V dropped 0 bases and J dropped 3; count of bases not matched to a gene: 5. Looked up from germline, CDR1 is SGHDT and CDR2 is YYEEEE. CDR3 DNA: TGTGCCAGCAGCTTGGGACAGGGAAATCACTATGGCTACACCTTC. Protein product: CASSLGQGNHYGYTF. Drawing the rest from reference TRBV5-6 and TRBJ1-2, the complete variable domain is DAGVTQSPTHLIKTRGQQVTLRCSPKSGHDTVSWYQQALGQGPQFIFQYYEEEERQRGNFPDRFSGHQFPNYSSELNVNALLLGDSALYLCASSLGQGNHYGYTFGSGTRLTVV.

This clone is a singleton in its sample. The V gene is TRBV5-4, the J gene TRBJ2-2, with 7 bases aligning to TRBD1. There are 15 residues in the CDR3. Germline-derived CDR1 and CDR2 are SGHNT and YYREEE (reference sequence). V lost 0 bases to trimming and J lost 2 bases; unmatched junction nucleotides: 1. The CDR3 loop is CASSLGTGNTGELFF. CDR3 DNA sequence: TGTGCCAGCAGCTTGGGGACAGGAAACACCGGGGAGCTGTTTTTT.

This clone was recorded a few times. J is TRBJ1-2 and V is TRBV19, with D perhaps matching TRBD1 (5 bases). V was trimmed by 6 bases and J by 8 bases, leaving 16 bases between them. The CDR3 runs to 13 residues. Germline CDR1 and CDR2: LNHDA and SQIVND (reference sequence). The CDR3 region has the DNA TGTGCCAGTAGGACAGACAGCGGGAAGGGCTACACCTTC. It is translated as CASRTDSGKGYTF.

This clone occurred a few times. The rearrangement uses TRBV10-2 and TRBJ1-1; 8 bases fit TRBD1. Trimming at V came to 8 bases and at J to 5 bases, leaving 10 bases not matched to a gene. Germline lookup yields CDR1 WSHSY and CDR2 SAAADI. The CDR3 is 14 residues long. CDR3 nucleotides: TGCGCCAGCGATGTAGGGACAGGTGTGACTGAAGCTTTCTTT. This encodes CASDVGTGVTEAFF.

V gene TRBV7-2 combines with J gene TRBJ2-1, with TRBD2 as a possible D gene (5 bases). Germline values: CDR1 SGHTA, CDR2 FQGNSA. The CDR3 is 15 residues long. V lost 1 base to trimming and J lost 3 bases, with 10 bases between them. CDR3 in DNA: TGTGCCAGCAGCTTAGTCTTTGGGAGCTACAATGAGCAGTTCTTC. Encoded protein: CASSLVFGSYNEQFF. Filled out from reference TRBV7-2 and TRBJ2-1, the complete variable domain reads GAGVSQSPSNKVTEKGKDVELRCDPISGHTALYWYRQSLGQGLEFLIYFQGNSAPDKSGLPSDRFSAERTGGSVSTLTIQRTQQEDSAVYLCASSLVFGSYNEQFFGPGTRLTVL.

This clone is a singleton in its sample. J is TRBJ2-7 and V is TRBV5-5; D perhaps matches TRBD2 (6 bases). CDR1 SGHKS and CDR2 YYEKEE come from the germline V gene (reference sequence). This CDR3 contains 13 residues. With 7 bases removed from V and 0 bases from J, the gap between germline ends came to 11 bases. CDR3 nucleotides: TGTGCCAGCGCGGCGGGGTCCTCCTACGAGCAGTACTTC. Its protein is CASAAGSSYEQYF.

This chain joins TRBV27 and TRBJ1-6; 8 nucleotides agree with TRBD1. The ends lost 7 bases at V and 0 bases at J; junction bases unmatched: 5. Germline loops: CDR1 MNHEY, CDR2 SMNVEV (reference sequence). CDR3 size: 16 residues. CDR3 sequence (DNA): TGTGCCAGCAAATTAACAGGGGGCTCCTATAATTCACCCCTCCACTTT. Amino acid sequence: CASKLTGGSYNSPLHF.

The chain carries TRBV9 and TRBJ1-2; TRBD1 matches 9 bases. CDR1 is SGDLS and CDR2 is YYNGEE in the germline V gene. After removal of 3 bases from V and 2 bases from J, the junction contained 5 bases not matched to a gene. The CDR3 totals 15 residues. CDR3 residues: CASSDSGTGNYGYTF. The CDR3 DNA is TGTGCCAGCAGCGACTCCGGGACAGGGAACTATGGCTACACCTTC.

This sequence joins TRBV7-9 and TRBJ2-5; 11 nucleotides line up with TRBD2. The CDR3 runs to 17 residues. Per the germline V gene, CDR1 is SEHNR and CDR2 is FQNEAQ (reference sequence). The trim removed 5 bases at V and 0 bases at J, leaving 8 bases unmatched. The CDR3 protein is CASSPLTSGTYQETQYF. CDR3 DNA sequence: TGTGCCAGCAGCCCGCTGACTAGCGGGACGTACCAAGAGACCCAGTACTTC.

The chain links TRBV28 to TRBJ2-5, with D possibly TRBD1 on 6 matching bases. Between the trimmed V and J ends, which lost 10 bases and 1 base, there was a span of 13 bases. The germline gives CDR1 MDHEN, CDR2 SYDVKM. The CDR3 contains 13 residues. Written as DNA, the CDR3 is TGTGCCACCTTAGAGGGGGTCCAAGAGACCCAGTACTTC. Amino acid sequence: CATLEGVQETQYF.

This chain uses TRBV28 with TRBJ1-2, with unresolved D. There are 14 residues in the CDR3. The ends were cut back, 6 bases at V and 3 bases at J, with 14 bases in the middle. CDR1 is MDHEN, CDR2 SYDVKM, per germline. The DNA for the CDR3 is TGTGCCAGCAGATCCGACATTACAGACTATGGCTACACCTTC. Its protein product is CASRSDITDYGYTF.

A remark on this clone: The sample contains more than one DNA sequence encoding this CDR3. This rearrangement joins TRBV5-1 to TRBJ2-7, with TRBD1 matching 9 bases. This CDR3 spans 15 amino acids. Per germline, CDR1 SGHRS and CDR2 YFSETQ. J was trimmed by 3 bases and V by 2 bases; bases with no gene match: 6. The CDR3 DNA sequence: TGCGCCAGCAGCTTTGGCGGGACAGGGATCTACGAGCAGTACTTC. It is translated as CASSFGGTGIYEQYF.

This chain uses TRBV28 with TRBJ1-5; 7 nucleotides line up with TRBD1. The germline gives CDR1 MDHEN, CDR2 SYDVKM. V was pared by 5 bases and J by 6 bases, with 4 bases of the junction left unmatched. The CDR3 has 13 residues. The CDR3 protein is CASSLRGSQPQHF. CDR3 nucleotides: TGTGCCAGCAGTCTCAGGGGGTCTCAGCCCCAGCATTTT.

V gene TRBV2 combines with J gene TRBJ2-3; 8 bases match TRBD2. This CDR3 is 16 amino acids long. The germline CDR1 and CDR2 sequences are SNHLY and FYNNEI. The junction had 10 bases not matched to a gene; V was cut back by 1 base and J by 7 bases. DNA for the CDR3: TGTGCCAGCAGTGAAGGGTCGTTAGCGGGATTGAATACGCAGTATTTT. Its translation: CASSEGSLAGLNTQYF.

The chain carries TRBV5-5 and TRBJ2-7; 8 bases align to TRBD2. The germline V gene encodes CDR1 SGHKS and CDR2 YYEKEE (reference sequence). With V trimmed by 6 bases and J by 3 bases, 8 bases remained unmatched. The CDR3 is made up of 14 amino acids. The CDR3 is CASTPGSGNYEQYF. CDR3 sequence (DNA): TGTGCCAGCACCCCGGGTAGCGGGAACTACGAGCAGTACTTC. Looking up the rest from reference TRBV5-5 and TRBJ2-7 gives the full variable domain: DAGVTQSPTHLIKTRGQQVTLRCSPISGHKSVSWYQQVLGQGPQFIFQYYEKEERGRGNFPDRFSARQFPNYSSELNVNALLLGDSALYLCASTPGSGNYEQYFGPGTRLTVT.

This sequence joins TRBV28 and TRBJ1-1; 9 bases are a match to TRBD1. Germline lookup yields CDR1 MDHEN and CDR2 SYDVKM. This CDR3 contains 17 residues. V trimming: 5 bases; J trimming: 3 bases; junction bases outside the gene matches: 13. The CDR3 is CASSPLFLDRGYTEAFF. CDR3 coding DNA: TGTGCCAGCAGTCCCCTATTTTTAGACAGGGGGTACACTGAAGCTTTCTTT. Full variable domain (rest looked up from reference TRBV28 and TRBJ1-1): DVKVTQSSRYLVKRTGEKVFLECVQDMDHENMFWYRQDPGLGLRLIYFSYDVKMKEKGDIPEGYSVSREKKERFSLILESASTNQTSMYLCASSPLFLDRGYTEAFFGQGTRLTVV.

The chain has TRBV7-9 and TRBJ1-1; 9 bases are a match to TRBD1. This CDR3 comprises 16 residues. Germline CDR1 SEHNR, CDR2 FQNEAQ (reference sequence). V was pared by 1 base and J by 4 bases, with 7 bases of the junction left unmatched. DNA for the CDR3: TGTGCCAGCAGCTTAGATCACAGGGGGCTTGTCACTGAAGCTTTCTTT. Translated, it gives CASSLDHRGLVTEAFF.